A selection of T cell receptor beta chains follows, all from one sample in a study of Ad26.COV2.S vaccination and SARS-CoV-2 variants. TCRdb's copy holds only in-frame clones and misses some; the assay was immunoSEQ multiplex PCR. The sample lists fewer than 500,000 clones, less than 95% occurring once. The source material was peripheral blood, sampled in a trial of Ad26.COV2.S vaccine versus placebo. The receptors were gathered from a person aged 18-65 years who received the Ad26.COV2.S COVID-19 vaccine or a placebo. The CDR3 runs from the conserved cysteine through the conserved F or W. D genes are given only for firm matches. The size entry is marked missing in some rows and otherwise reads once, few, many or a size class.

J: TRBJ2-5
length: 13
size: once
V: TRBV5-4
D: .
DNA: TGTGCCAGCAGCTCGGACTGGGGAGAGACCCAGTACTTC
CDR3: CASSSDWGETQYF

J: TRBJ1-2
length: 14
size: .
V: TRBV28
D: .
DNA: TGTGCCAGCAGTCTAGGGGGGGAATACTATGGCTACACCTTC
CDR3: CASSLGGEYYGYTF

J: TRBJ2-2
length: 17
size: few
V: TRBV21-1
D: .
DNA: TGTGCCAGCAGCAAAGCTTTTGACAAAAGAAACACCGGGGAGCTGTTTTTT
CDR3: CASSKAFDKRNTGELFF

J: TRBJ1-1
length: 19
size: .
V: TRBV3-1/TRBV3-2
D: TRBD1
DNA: TGTGCCAGCAGCCAAGTCTTCCGAGTCCTCAGCAACAGGGGTCCTGAAGCTTTCTTT
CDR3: CASSQVFRVLSNRGPEAFF

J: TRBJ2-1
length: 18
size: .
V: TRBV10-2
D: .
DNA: TGCGCCAGCAGTGAGGCCGCCGGGACCGCGGGAACTTACAATGAGCAGTTCTTC
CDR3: CASSEAAGTAGTYNEQFF

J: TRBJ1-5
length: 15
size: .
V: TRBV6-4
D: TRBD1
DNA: TGTGCCAGCAGTGAGACAGGGAGTGGGCATCAGCCCCAGCATTTT
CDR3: CASSETGSGHQPQHF

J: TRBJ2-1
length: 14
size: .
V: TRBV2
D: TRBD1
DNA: TGTGCCAGCGGCCGGGACAGGGATAGCAATGAGCAGTTCTTC
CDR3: CASGRDRDSNEQFF

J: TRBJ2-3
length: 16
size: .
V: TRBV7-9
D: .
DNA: TGTGCCAGCAGCGCAAAGGACTCAGGGCACACAGATACGCAGTATTTT
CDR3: CASSAKDSGHTDTQYF

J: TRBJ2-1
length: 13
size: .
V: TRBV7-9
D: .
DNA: TGTGCCAGCAGCCAATCGAGTAGCGTTGAGCAGTTCTTC
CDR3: CASSQSSSVEQFF

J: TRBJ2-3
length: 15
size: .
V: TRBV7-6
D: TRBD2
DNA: TGTGCCAGCAGCCCCGATGGACTAGCCACAGATACGCAGTATTTT
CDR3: CASSPDGLATDTQYF

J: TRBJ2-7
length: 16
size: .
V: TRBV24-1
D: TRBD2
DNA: TGTGCCACCAGTGATAATAGCGGGAGAGCATCCTACGAGCAGTACTTC
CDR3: CATSDNSGRASYEQYF

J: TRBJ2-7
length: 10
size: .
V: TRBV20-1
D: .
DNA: TGCAGTGCTAGGCTTTACGAGCAGTACTTC
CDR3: CSARLYEQYF

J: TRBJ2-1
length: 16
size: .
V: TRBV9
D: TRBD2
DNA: TGTGCCAGCAGCCCCCCTGAGCGGGAGTTCGCCAATGAGCAGTTCTTC
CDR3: CASSPPEREFANEQFF

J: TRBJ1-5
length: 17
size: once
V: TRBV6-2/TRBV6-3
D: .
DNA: TGTGCCAGCAGTTACCTCCCTGGGGGCTATAGCAATCAGCCCCAGCATTTT
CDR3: CASSYLPGGYSNQPQHF